Reported below is one T cell receptor beta chain. Its specificity is unknown. The sample originates from a study of cytomegalovirus exposure and HLA in healthy donors. General study findings and limits: TCR beta sequences reportedly predicted most subjects' HLA-A and HLA-B alleles accurately.

Vbeta (60) and Jbeta (13) primers were used in the PCR. Profiling relied on immunoSEQ multiplex PCR, and the TCRdb table lists in-frame clones only, not all of them. The repertoire consists of about 87,000 clones, with about 68% occurring once and the leading ten covering under 25%. This receptor was identified in a man aged 25 to 40 in good health and CMV-seropositive. Sequencing was carried out using PBMCs.

CDR3 coding DNA: TGTGCCAGCCTCCGGGACAGGGCCCTTAACTATGGCTACACCTTC. This gives the protein CASLRDRALNYGYTF. V is TRBV6-1 and J is TRBJ1-2; 9 positions match TRBD1. There are 15 residues in the CDR3. Germline CDR1 reads MNHNS; CDR2 reads SASEGT. Trimming at V came to 8 bases and at J to 1 base, leaving 8 bases not matched to a gene.